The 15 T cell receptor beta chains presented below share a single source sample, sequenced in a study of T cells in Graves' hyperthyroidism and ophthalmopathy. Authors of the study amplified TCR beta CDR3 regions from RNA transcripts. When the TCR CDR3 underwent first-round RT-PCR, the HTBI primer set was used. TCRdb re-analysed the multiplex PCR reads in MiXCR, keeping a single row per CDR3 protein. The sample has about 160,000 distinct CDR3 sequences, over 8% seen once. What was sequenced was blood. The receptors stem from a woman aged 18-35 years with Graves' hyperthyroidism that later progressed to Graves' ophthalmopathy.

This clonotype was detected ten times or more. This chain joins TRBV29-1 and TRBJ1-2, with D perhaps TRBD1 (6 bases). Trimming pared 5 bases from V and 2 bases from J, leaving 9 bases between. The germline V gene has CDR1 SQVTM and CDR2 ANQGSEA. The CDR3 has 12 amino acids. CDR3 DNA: TGCAGCGTTCATACAGGGAACTATGGCTACACCTTC. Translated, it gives CSVHTGNYGYTF.

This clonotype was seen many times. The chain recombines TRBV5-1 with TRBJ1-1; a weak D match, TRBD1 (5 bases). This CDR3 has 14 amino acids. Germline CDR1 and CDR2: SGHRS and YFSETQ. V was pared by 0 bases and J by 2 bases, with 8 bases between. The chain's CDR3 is CASSLVGGNTEAFF. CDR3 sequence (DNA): TGCGCCAGCAGCTTGGTGGGGGGAAACACTGAAGCTTTCTTT.

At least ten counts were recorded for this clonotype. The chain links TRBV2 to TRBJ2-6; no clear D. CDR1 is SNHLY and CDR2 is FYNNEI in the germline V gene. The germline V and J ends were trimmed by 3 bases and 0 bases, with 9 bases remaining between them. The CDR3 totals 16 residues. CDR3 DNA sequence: TGTGCCAGCAGTGATCGGCGGTTCTCTGGGGCCAACGTCCTGACTTTC. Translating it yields CASSDRRFSGANVLTF.

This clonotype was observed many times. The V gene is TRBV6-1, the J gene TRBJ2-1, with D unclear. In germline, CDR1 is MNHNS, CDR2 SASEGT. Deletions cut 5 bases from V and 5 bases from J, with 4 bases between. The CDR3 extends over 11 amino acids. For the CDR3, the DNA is TGTGCCAGCAGTCAGAACAATGAGCAGTTCTTC. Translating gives CASSQNNEQFF.

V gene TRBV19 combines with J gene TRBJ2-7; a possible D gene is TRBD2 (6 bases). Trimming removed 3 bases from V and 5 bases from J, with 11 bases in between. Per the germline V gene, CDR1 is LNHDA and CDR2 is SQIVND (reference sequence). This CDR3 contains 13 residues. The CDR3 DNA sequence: TGTGCCAGTAGTATCGAGGGAGGCAACGAGCAGTACTTC. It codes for CASSIEGGNEQYF.

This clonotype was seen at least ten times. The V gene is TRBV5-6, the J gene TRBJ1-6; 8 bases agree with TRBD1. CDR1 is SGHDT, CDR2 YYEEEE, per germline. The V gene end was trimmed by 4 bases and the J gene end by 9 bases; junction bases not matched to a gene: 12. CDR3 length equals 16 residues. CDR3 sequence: CASSLGQGGLGSPLHF. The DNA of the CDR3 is TGTGCCAGCAGCCTTGGACAGGGAGGGTTGGGTTCACCCCTCCACTTT.

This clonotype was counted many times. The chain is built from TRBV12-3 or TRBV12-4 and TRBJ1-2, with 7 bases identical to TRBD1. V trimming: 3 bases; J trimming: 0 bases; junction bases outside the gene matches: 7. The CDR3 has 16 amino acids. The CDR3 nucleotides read TGTGCCAGCAGTTTCAGCCAGGGGGGAGCTAACTATGGCTACACCTTC. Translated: CASSFSQGGANYGYTF.

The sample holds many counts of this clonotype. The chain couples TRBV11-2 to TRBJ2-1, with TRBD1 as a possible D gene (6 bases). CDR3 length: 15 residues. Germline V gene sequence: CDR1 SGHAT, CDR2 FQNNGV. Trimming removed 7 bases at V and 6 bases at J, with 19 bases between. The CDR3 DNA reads TGTGCCAGCAAGTCCGTGGCAGGGGTATTCAATGAGCAGTTCTTC. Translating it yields CASKSVAGVFNEQFF.

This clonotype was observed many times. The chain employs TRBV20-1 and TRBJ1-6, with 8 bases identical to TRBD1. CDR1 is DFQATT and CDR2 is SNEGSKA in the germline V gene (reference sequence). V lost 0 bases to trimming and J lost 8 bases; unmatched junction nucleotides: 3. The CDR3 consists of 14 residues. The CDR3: CSARETGGHSPLHF. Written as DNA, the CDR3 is TGCAGTGCTAGAGAAACAGGGGGTCATTCACCCCTCCACTTT.

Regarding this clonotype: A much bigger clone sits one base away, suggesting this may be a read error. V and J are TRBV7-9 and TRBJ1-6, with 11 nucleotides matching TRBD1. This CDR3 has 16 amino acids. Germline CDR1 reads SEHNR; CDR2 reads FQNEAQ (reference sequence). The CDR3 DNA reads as TGTGCCGGCAGCAACCTAGGACAGGGGGCTTATTCACCCCTCCACTTT. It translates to CAGSNLGQGAYSPLHF.

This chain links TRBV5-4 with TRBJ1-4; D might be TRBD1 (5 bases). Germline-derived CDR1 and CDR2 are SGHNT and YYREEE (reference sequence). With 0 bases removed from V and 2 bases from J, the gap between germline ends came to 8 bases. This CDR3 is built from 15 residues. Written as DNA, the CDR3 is TGTGCCAGCAGCTTGGGGGGCAGTACTAATGAAAAACTGTTTTTT. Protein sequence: CASSLGGSTNEKLFF.

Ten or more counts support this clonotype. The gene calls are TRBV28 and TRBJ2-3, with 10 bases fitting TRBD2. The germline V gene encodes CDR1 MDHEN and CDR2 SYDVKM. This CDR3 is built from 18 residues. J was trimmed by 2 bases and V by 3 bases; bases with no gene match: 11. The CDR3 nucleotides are TGTGCCAGCAGTTTTTGGCTAGCGGGAGCCATATTCACAGATACGCAGTATTTT. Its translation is CASSFWLAGAIFTDTQYF.

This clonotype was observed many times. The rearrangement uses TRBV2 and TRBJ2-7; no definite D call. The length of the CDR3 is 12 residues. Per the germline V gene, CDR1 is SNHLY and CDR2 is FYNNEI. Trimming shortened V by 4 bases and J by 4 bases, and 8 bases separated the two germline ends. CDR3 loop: CASSVQVYEQYF. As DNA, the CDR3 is TGTGCCAGCAGTGTTCAGGTGTACGAGCAGTACTTC.

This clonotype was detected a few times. The CDR3 DNA sequence: TGCAGTGCTAGCAGGGATATACTTCGGAATCAGCCCCAGCATTTT. Translating it yields CSASRDILRNQPQHF. This chain uses TRBV20-1 with TRBJ1-5; TRBD1 is a possible D gene (5 bases). The CDR3 spans 15 residues. Germline loops: CDR1 DFQATT, CDR2 SNEGSKA (reference sequence). The ends were cut back, 3 bases at V and 4 bases at J, with 16 bases in the middle.

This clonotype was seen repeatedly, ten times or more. CDR3 bases: TGCAGTGCGGCACGACTAGCGGGGGGGGAGACCCAGTACTTC. Protein sequence: CSAARLAGGETQYF. This chain uses TRBV20-1 with TRBJ2-5, with 14 positions matching TRBD2. Germline CDR1 DFQATT, CDR2 SNEGSKA (reference sequence). V lost 6 bases, J lost 5 bases, and 5 bases stayed unmatched. CDR3 length: 14 amino acids.